Listed below are T cell receptor beta chains from one sample, sequenced in a study of response to subunit inactivated influenza vaccine. TCRdb redid the calling of the RT-PCR reads with MiXCR, one entry per CDR3 protein. The profile shows around 570,000 distinct CDR3 sequences, 11% of them singletons. These data were also filed under a second study, of T cells expressing NK-cell markers.

This specimen was PBMCs from blood, taken on the day of vaccination. These receptors all stem from a man aged 45 to 65 who received an inactivated influenza vaccine. Each CDR3 is given with its conserved first and last residue. A D gene is named only where the DNA matches it firmly. Only part of the rows carry a size: once, few, many, or a class if the clone is expanded.

J | size | D | V | CDR3 | DNA
TRBJ2-7 | few | TRBD2 | TRBV4-3 | CASSQDWRESNEQYF | TGCGCCAGCAGCCAAGATTGGCGGGAGAGTAACGAGCAGTACTTC
TRBJ2-2 | - | TRBD1 | TRBV7-2 | CASSLISWTGKSGELFF | TGTGCCAGCAGCTTAATTAGTTGGACAGGGAAATCCGGGGAGCTGTTTTTT
TRBJ1-5 | few | - | TRBV3-1 | CASSPGGRDQPQHF | TGTGCCAGCAGCCCGGGGGGCCGGGATCAGCCCCAGCATTTT
TRBJ1-6 | many | TRBD1 | TRBV20-1 | CSARARDRGYSPLHF | TGCAGTGCTAGAGCCCGGGACAGGGGATATTCACCCCTCCACTTT
TRBJ2-7 | - | - | TRBV20-1 | CSGMDGSYEQYF | TGCAGTGGCATGGACGGATCCTACGAGCAGTACTTC
TRBJ2-3 | few | - | TRBV6-5 | CASSYSLGTDTQYF | TGTGCCAGCAGTTACTCACTGGGCACAGATACGCAGTATTTT
TRBJ2-2 | - | TRBD2 | TRBV27 | CASSLSRLAGDTGELFF | TGTGCCAGCAGTTTATCAAGACTAGCGGGAGACACCGGGGAGCTGTTTTTT
TRBJ2-1 | few | TRBD1 | TRBV10-3 | CAISGGGDRGPREQFF | TGTGCCATCAGCGGAGGGGGGGACAGGGGGCCTAGAGAGCAGTTCTTC
TRBJ2-2 | few | - | TRBV20-1 | CSARVTPTGTGELFF | TGCAGTGCTAGAGTGACGCCGACAGGCACCGGGGAGCTGTTTTTT
TRBJ1-2 | - | TRBD1 | TRBV5-1 | CASSLAPGTAPDTF | TGCGCCAGCAGCTTGGCCCCCGGGACAGCGCCGGACACCTTC
TRBJ2-3 | many | - | TRBV6-6 | CASSYPETDTQYF | TGTGCCAGCAGTTACCCGGAAACAGATACGCAGTATTTT
TRBJ2-5 | few | - | TRBV24-1 | CATSDPYQETQYF | TGTGCCACCAGTGATCCGTACCAAGAGACCCAGTACTTC
TRBJ1-5 | few | - | TRBV3-1 | CASSPSGGHNQPQHF | TGTGCCAGCAGCCCGTCGGGAGGCCACAATCAGCCCCAGCATTTT
TRBJ2-2 | few | - | TRBV29-1 | CSVARAPNTGELFF | TGCAGCGTTGCTCGAGCACCGAACACCGGGGAGCTGTTTTTT
TRBJ1-5 | - | - | TRBV5-1 | CASRGLENQPQHF | TGCGCCAGCAGGGGCTTGGAGAATCAGCCCCAGCATTTT
TRBJ2-7 | - | - | TRBV5-1 | CASSLEGGTWREQYF | TGCGCCAGCAGCTTGGAGGGCGGGACCTGGAGGGAGCAGTACTTC
TRBJ2-5 | few | TRBD2 | TRBV7-8 | CASSFGSGGPGETQYF | TGTGCCAGCAGCTTTGGTAGCGGGGGACCCGGGGAGACCCAGTACTTC
TRBJ2-2 | - | TRBD2 | TRBV11-2 | CASNKAGGPGTGELFF | TGTGCCAGCAACAAAGCGGGGGGGCCAGGGACCGGGGAGCTGTTTTTT
TRBJ1-1 | - | - | TRBV2 | CASSVYSTEAFF | TGTGCCAGCAGTGTCTATTCTACTGAAGCTTTCTTT
TRBJ2-7 | few | TRBD2 | TRBV20-1 | CSARASGSRYEQYF | TGCAGTGCGAGGGCTAGCGGGAGTCGGTACGAGCAGTACTTC
TRBJ2-1 | many | TRBD2 | TRBV18 | CASSPGLAGGWNEQFF | TGTGCCAGCTCCCCCGGACTAGCGGGGGGGTGGAATGAGCAGTTCTTC
TRBJ2-7 | - | - | TRBV28 | CASSLISGNSYEQYF | TGTGCCAGCAGTTTAATCTCGGGGAACTCCTACGAGCAGTACTTC
TRBJ2-5 | many | - | TRBV28 | CASSLYREETQYF | TGTGCCAGCAGTTTATACAGAGAAGAGACCCAGTACTTC
TRBJ1-1 | many | - | TRBV29-1 | CSVVEGTGTEAFF | TGCAGCGTTGTTGAGGGGACGGGCACTGAAGCTTTCTTT
TRBJ2-1 | - | TRBD2 | TRBV20-1 | CITKTSGRNNEQFF | TGCATTACCAAGACTAGCGGGAGGAACAATGAGCAGTTCTTC
TRBJ2-7 | - | - | TRBV20-1 | CSARPTGPTEQYF | TGCAGTGCTAGGCCGACAGGCCCCACCGAGCAGTACTTC
TRBJ2-1 | - | TRBD1 | TRBV4-2 | CASTPDRRPYNEQFF | TGTGCCAGCACCCCGGACAGGCGTCCCTACAATGAGCAGTTCTTC
TRBJ2-5 | many | TRBD2 | TRBV7-3 | CASSLTGLAGETQYF | TGTGCCAGCAGCTTAACCGGACTAGCTGGTGAGACCCAGTACTTC
TRBJ1-1 | few | - | TRBV20-1 | CSARPRRTEAFF | TGCAGTGCTAGACCCCGACGGACTGAAGCTTTCTTT
TRBJ2-5 | few | - | TRBV20-1 | CSARDLSGVQETQYF | TGCAGTGCTAGAGATCTTTCGGGGGTCCAAGAGACCCAGTACTTC
TRBJ2-3 | - | TRBD1 | TRBV7-2 | CASRADRGIWDTQYF | TGTGCCAGCAGAGCTGACAGGGGAATATGGGATACGCAGTATTTT